The clone carrying this T cell receptor (beta chain) was found many times. Its antigen is as yet unknown. The entry originates in a study of neurological immune-mediated disorders. The length of the CDR3 is 16 residues. CDR1 SGHRS and CDR2 YFSETQ come from the germline V gene. Losses at the gene ends were 6 bases for V and 7 bases for J; bases not matched to a gene: 17. One entry per CDR3 protein results from TCRdb running MiXCR on the 5' RACE reads. The table has fewer than 55,000 distinct CDR3 sequences, around 6% seen once. Study results and limitations: TCR-beta repertoires seemed private in all groups, with no expanded CDR3 amino acid sequences shared.

This receptor was obtained from a woman aged 40 to 50 in good health. The rearrangement uses TRBV5-1 and TRBJ1-1, with 8 bases aligning to TRBD1. The sample consisted of CD4+ T cells from blood. CDR3 residues: CASNQGASGNRDEAFF. The CDR3 region has the DNA TGCGCCAGCAACCAGGGGGCGTCGGGAAATAGGGATGAAGCTTTCTTT.